This TCR delta chain originates from a study of gamma-delta chains in newborns, infants, children. Study as a whole: Microbial exposure reportedly drives polyclonal innate γδ T cell expansion after birth.

TCRdb reprocessed the reads using CATT. This repertoire shows about 5,400 delta-chain clones, 13% to 15% found once; its top ten account for around 23%. J gave up 0 bases and V 5 bases, and 38 bases lay outside the gene matches. CDR1 is TSWWSYY, CDR2 QGS, per germline. The CDR3 contains 27 residues. This clone was seen a handful of times. This sample comprised blood, obtained at baseline. This chain connects TRDV1 to TRDJ1; 11 bases map to TRDD3. The receptor's source is a child who was a newborn, infant or young child, either healthy, febrile or measles-vaccinated (not recorded which). The DNA for the CDR3 is TGTGCTCTTGGGAAAGGCCCAGGTCGGTTATGGCTGTACTGGGGGATAGGTGACTTTGGGGACACCGATAAACTCATCTTT. This codes for CALGKGPGRLWLYWGIGDFGDTDKLIF.